The 9 T cell receptor beta chains below come from one sample, sequenced in a study of blood T cell repertoires in COVID-19. Method: immunoSEQ multiplex PCR; TCRdb's copy keeps in-frame clones and lacks some. The sample holds 250,000 or so clones; 86% are singletons and the top ten take roughly 8.5%. Sequencing was carried out using peripheral blood. All receptors derive from a man between 40 and 49 years old with active or convalescent COVID-19.

This clone was recorded only once. J is TRBJ1-5 and V is TRBV7-3, with a weak D call TRBD1 (5 bases). There are 14 residues in the CDR3. CDR1 and CDR2 from the germline V gene are SGHTA and FQGTGA. The ends were cut back, 2 bases at V and 3 bases at J, with 8 bases in the middle. CDR3 coding DNA: TGTGCCAGCAGCTTAGAAGGGGTCAATCAGCCCCAGCATTTT. As protein: CASSLEGVNQPQHF.

This clone was seen once. This chain joins TRBV9 and TRBJ2-2, with D possibly being TRBD2 (5 bases). V was pared by 2 bases and J by 0 bases, with 8 bases between. The CDR3 covers 15 residues. Per the germline V gene, CDR1 is SGDLS and CDR2 is YYNGEE. CDR3: CASSVQTTNTGELFF. The CDR3 nucleotides read TGTGCCAGCAGCGTCCAGACTACGAACACCGGGGAGCTGTTTTTT. The full variable domain, rest sourced from reference TRBV9 and TRBJ2-2, is DSGVTQTPKHLITATGQRVTLRCSPRSGDLSVYWYQQSLDQGLQFLIQYYNGEERAKGNILERFSAQQFPDLHSELNLSSLELGDSALYFCASSVQTTNTGELFFGEGSRLTVL.

This clone was picked up a small number of times. The genes are TRBV3-1 (or the pseudogene TRBV3-2) and TRBJ2-7; tentatively, D is TRBD1 (5 bases). Germline CDR1 reads LGHDT; CDR2 reads YNNKEL (reference sequence). This CDR3 contains 13 residues. Trimming left V 1 base short and J 5 bases short, with 9 bases between. The CDR3 loop is CASSQAGIDEQYF. CDR3 nucleotides: TGTGCCAGCAGCCAAGCAGGGATCGACGAGCAGTACTTC.

The V call is TRBV3-1 (or the pseudogene TRBV3-2), the J call TRBJ1-1, with D unresolved. Between the trimmed V and J ends, which lost 4 bases and 4 bases, there was a span of 7 bases. CDR1 is LGHDT and CDR2 is YNNKEL in the germline V gene (reference sequence). This CDR3 contains 12 residues. CDR3 DNA: TGTGCCAGCAGCCCTAGGTCCACTGAAGCTTTCTTT. Residues: CASSPRSTEAFF.

V is TRBV12-3 or TRBV12-4 and J is TRBJ2-7; D is perhaps TRBD2 (6 bases). There are 12 residues in the CDR3. V gave up 5 bases and J gave up 5 bases, with 10 bases separating them. The CDR3: CASSATRNEQYF. CDR3 bases: TGTGCCAGCAGTGCGACTAGGAACGAGCAGTACTTC.

This clone has a handful of counts. The chain recombines TRBV11-3 with TRBJ1-4; D gene uncertain. Germline V lookup: CDR1 SGHNT, CDR2 YENEEA. The CDR3 contains 17 residues. V was shortened by 0 bases and J by 8 bases, with 19 bases between the two germline ends. The CDR3 nucleotides read TGTGCCAGCAGCTTAGACCACGGGGTTCCAGGATCGGAAAAACTGTTTTTT. Translating it yields CASSLDHGVPGSEKLFF.

The chain has TRBV3-1 (or the pseudogene TRBV3-2) and TRBJ2-2, with D uncertain. This CDR3 contains 10 residues. V was trimmed by 8 bases and J by 6 bases, leaving 4 bases between them. CDR1 and CDR2 (germline): LGHDT, YNNKEL (reference sequence). Written as DNA, the CDR3 is TGTGCCAGCTCCTCCGGGGAGCTGTTTTTT. This encodes CASSSGELFF.

The rearrangement joins TRBV2 to TRBJ1-5, with 8 bases matching TRBD1. Germline V gene lookup returns CDR1 SNHLY and CDR2 FYNNEI. Trimming cost V 3 bases and J 4 bases; bases outside gene matches: 11. This CDR3 spans 17 amino acids. The CDR3 protein is CASSDHPDRGGNQPQHF. The CDR3 DNA reads as TGTGCCAGCAGTGACCACCCCGACAGGGGCGGAAATCAGCCCCAGCATTTT.

The V gene is TRBV3-1 (or the pseudogene TRBV3-2), the J gene TRBJ2-7, with D tentatively TRBD2 (5 bases). Per germline, CDR1 LGHDT and CDR2 YNNKEL (reference sequence). The CDR3 runs to 16 residues. The V end lost 0 bases, the J end lost 2 bases, and 14 bases lay between the germline ends. CDR3 bases: TGTGCCAGCAGCCAAGATCTAGCAACAGTTCCCTACGAGCAGTACTTC. It translates to CASSQDLATVPYEQYF.